One sample yielded the 22 T cell receptor beta chains listed below, sequenced in a study of T and B cells in COVID-19 patients. Blood genomic DNA input for TRB amplification was about 250-500 ng. TRB rearrangements were amplified by multiplex PCR with BIOMED2 TRB-A/B primers. TCRdb re-derived calls from the multiplex PCR reads in MiXCR, one entry per CDR3 protein. Of fewer than 6,500 distinct CDR3 sequences in the sample, 25% to 30% are singletons; the top ten hold 30% to 45%. Sequenced material: blood. Receptors originate from a human donor with active COVID-19. The donor label of this sample is uncertain.

This clonotype is labeled medium-sized. This chain joins TRBV19 and TRBJ1-2, with no clear D. Trimming removed 6 bases from V and 4 bases from J, with 15 bases in between. The CDR3 contains 14 residues. Germline V gene data show CDR1 as LNHDA and CDR2 as SQIVND (reference sequence). The CDR3 sequence: CASRHRTGFYGYTF. In DNA form, the CDR3 reads TGTGCCAGTAGGCACCGGACGGGGTTCTATGGCTACACCTTC.

Note on this clonotype: This may be a read error, as it is one base from a much larger clone. The V call is TRBV19, the J call TRBJ2-7; 8 positions match TRBD1. Losses at the gene ends were 2 bases for V and 0 bases for J; bases not matched to a gene: 3. The CDR3 totals 15 residues. Germline V gene data show CDR1 as LNHDA and CDR2 as SQIVND (reference sequence). DNA for the CDR3: TGTGCCAGTAGTATAAGGACAGGGAGCTCCTACGAGCAGTACTTC. It codes for CASSIRTGSSYEQYF.

Only a few counts were recorded for this clonotype. The chain carries TRBV12-3 or TRBV12-4 and TRBJ2-7; TRBD2 matches at 9 bases. With V trimmed by 6 bases and J by 5 bases, 11 bases remained unmatched. This CDR3 has 15 residues. The CDR3 DNA sequence: TGTGCCAGCAGGAGGAGGGGCGGGGGGGCACACGAGCAGTACTTC. This gives the protein CASRRRGGGAHEQYF.

This clonotype has only a few counts. The chain links TRBV7-2 to TRBJ2-3; D gene uncertain. Germline V CDR1 and CDR2: SGHTA, FQGNSA. The V end lost 8 bases, the J end lost 0 bases, and 9 bases lay between the germline ends. The CDR3 runs 13 residues. CDR3 sequence: CASVAPSTDTQYF. In nucleotides, the CDR3 is TGTGCCAGCGTTGCCCCTAGCACAGATACGCAGTATTTT.

Worth noting for this clonotype: Germline and junction disagree at one end, which may indicate a read error. The chain has TRBV13 and TRBJ2-1; possible D gene TRBD2, 6 bases. This CDR3 has 14 amino acids. Germline V gene lookup returns CDR1 PRHDT and CDR2 FYEKMQ (reference sequence). CDR3 region: CASSPAGSYNEQFF. The CDR3 nucleotides are TGCGCCAGCAGCCCGGCGGGGTCCTACAATGAGCAGTTCTTC.

By frequency in the sample, this clonotype is medium-sized. The chain carries TRBV19 and TRBJ2-3; D call uncertain. CDR3 length: 14 amino acids. Trimming stripped 4 bases from V and 2 bases from J, with 10 bases between. Germline CDR1 reads LNHDA; CDR2 reads SQIVND (reference sequence). The CDR3 sequence is CASSTGRDTDTQYF. The CDR3 DNA is TGTGCCAGTAGTACGGGCAGAGACACAGATACGCAGTATTTT.

V usage is TRBV6-2 or TRBV6-3 and J usage is TRBJ1-1, with D possibly matching TRBD1 (5 bases). Germline V gene lookup returns CDR1 MNHEY and CDR2 SVGEGT. The CDR3 consists of 15 residues. V lost 7 bases, J lost 4 bases, and 19 bases lay in between. The DNA of the CDR3 is TGTGCCAGCAAGATCGGGACTCCCACTATCACTGAAGCTTTCTTT. This codes for CASKIGTPTITEAFF.

On this clonotype itself: With a much larger clone just one base away, this may be a read error. The chain has TRBV5-4 and TRBJ1-4, with D unclear. With 1 base removed from V and 7 bases from J, the gap between germline ends came to 17 bases. Germline-derived CDR1 and CDR2 are SGHNT and YYREEE (reference sequence). This CDR3 contains 16 residues. The CDR3 DNA reads TGTGCCAGCAGCTTGTACGGGGAGAGGCGGGGTGAAAAACTGTTTTTT. Protein product: CASSLYGERRGEKLFF.

This clonotype was recorded a few times. This chain uses TRBV5-6 with TRBJ1-1; D is ambiguous. The CDR3 runs 12 residues. In germline, CDR1 is SGHDT, CDR2 YYEEEE. Trimming pared 0 bases from V and 8 bases from J, leaving 8 bases between. CDR3 sequence (DNA): TGTGCCAGCAGCTTGGCGGGGAGAGAAGCTTTCTTT. Its protein is CASSLAGREAFF.

By share, this clonotype counts as medium-sized (0.01 to 0.1%). The V and J genes are TRBV12-3 or TRBV12-4 and TRBJ2-3; D not certain. V gave up 5 bases and J gave up 5 bases, with 5 bases separating them. This CDR3 region has 11 residues. The CDR3 DNA reads TGTGCCAGCAGTATCATAGATACGCAGTATTTT. This gives the protein CASSIIDTQYF.

The rearrangement joins TRBV6-4 to TRBJ2-1, with D unresolved. The CDR3 runs to 13 residues. V lost 4 bases, J lost 2 bases, and 6 bases lay in between. The V gene's germline CDR1 is MRHNA and CDR2 SNTAGT. CDR3 loop: CASSALPYNEQFF. CDR3 coding DNA: TGTGCCAGCAGTGCCCTTCCCTACAATGAGCAGTTCTTC.

The chain uses TRBV5-6 and TRBJ1-1, with 10 bases that match TRBD1. This CDR3 region has 15 residues. Looked up from germline, CDR1 is SGHDT and CDR2 is YYEEEE. The V gene end was trimmed by 4 bases and the J gene end by 4 bases; junction bases not matched to a gene: 7. The CDR3 bases are TGTGCCAGCAGCCCCCGACAGGGGGCGGGCACTGAAGCTTTCTTT. This codes for CASSPRQGAGTEAFF. Full variable domain (rest looked up from reference TRBV5-6 and TRBJ1-1): DAGVTQSPTHLIKTRGQQVTLRCSPKSGHDTVSWYQQALGQGPQFIFQYYEEEERQRGNFPDRFSGHQFPNYSSELNVNALLLGDSALYLCASSPRQGAGTEAFFGQGTRLTVV.

This clonotype is deemed large (0.1 to 1%). The chain couples TRBV27 to TRBJ2-7; unclear D gene. In germline, CDR1 is MNHEY, CDR2 SMNVEV (reference sequence). This CDR3 region has 14 residues. The germline V and J ends were trimmed by 2 bases and 0 bases, with 8 bases remaining between them. CDR3 nucleotides: TGTGCCAGCAGTTTAGGACCAGCCTCCTACGAGCAGTACTTC. Translating gives CASSLGPASYEQYF.

This clonotype was recorded once. A much larger clone is a single base away; this may be a read error. The chain recombines TRBV29-1 with TRBJ1-1; 7 bases are shared with TRBD1. Per the germline V gene, CDR1 is SQVTM and CDR2 is ANQGSEA. J was trimmed by 4 bases and V by 3 bases; bases with no gene match: 5. This CDR3 contains 13 residues. The CDR3 loop reads CSVDVRQGTEAFF. The CDR3 DNA reads as TGCAGCGTTGATGTCAGACAGGGCACTGAAGCTTTCTTT.

This clonotype rates as medium-sized (0.01 to 0.1%). The V and J genes are TRBV30 and TRBJ2-7; perhaps TRBD2 as D (5 bases). The CDR3 has 14 amino acids. Trimming stripped 1 base from V and 0 bases from J, with 10 bases between. Germline V gene data show CDR1 as GTSNPN and CDR2 as SVGIG (reference sequence). CDR3 bases: TGTGCCTGGAGTGCCTTCGCGGGCTCCTACGAGCAGTACTTC. Its protein product is CAWSAFAGSYEQYF.

V and J are TRBV5-6 and TRBJ1-2, with D maybe TRBD1 (5 bases). The CDR3 covers 15 residues. Germline CDR1 is SGHDT and CDR2 is YYEEEE. V was trimmed by 6 bases and J by 8 bases, leaving 23 bases between them. CDR3 loop: CASTTGTVNYGGYTF. The CDR3 DNA follows: TGTGCCAGCACCACGGGGACGGTCAACTATGGGGGCTACACCTTC. Based on the CDR3 plus reference TRBV5-6 and TRBJ1-2, the full variable domain is DAGVTQSPTHLIKTRGQQVTLRCSPKSGHDTVSWYQQALGQGPQFIFQYYEEEERQRGNFPDRFSGHQFPNYSSELNVNALLLGDSALYLCASTTGTVNYGGYTFGSGTRLTVV.

The V and J genes are TRBV30 and TRBJ2-1, with D tentatively TRBD2 (6 bases). Germline CDR1 and CDR2: GTSNPN and SVGIG (reference sequence). V gave up 8 bases and J gave up 0 bases, with 8 bases separating them. The CDR3 contains 12 residues. Written as DNA, the CDR3 is TGTGCCGGCGGGGACTCCTACAATGAGCAGTTCTTC. This encodes CAGGDSYNEQFF.

The chain couples TRBV15 to TRBJ2-5, with D perhaps TRBD1 or TRBD2 (5 bases each). The V end lost 10 bases, the J end lost 0 bases, and 18 bases lay between the germline ends. CDR1 and CDR2 (germline): LNHNV, YYDKDF (reference sequence). The CDR3 covers 15 residues. The CDR3: CARSLGGRDQETQYF. The CDR3 DNA reads TGTGCCAGAAGCTTAGGAGGCAGGGACCAAGAGACCCAGTACTTC.

This clonotype has only a few counts. This chain joins TRBV5-6 and TRBJ2-2, with 8 positions matching TRBD2. Germline CDR1 is SGHDT and CDR2 is YYEEEE. This CDR3 has 14 amino acids. The V gene end was trimmed by 2 bases and the J gene end by 5 bases; junction bases not matched to a gene: 2. This CDR3 reads CASSFGGETGELFF. Written as DNA, the CDR3 is TGTGCCAGCAGCTTCGGGGGGGAGACCGGGGAGCTGTTTTTT. Using reference TRBV5-6 and TRBJ2-2 for the parts outside the CDR3, the full variable domain is DAGVTQSPTHLIKTRGQQVTLRCSPKSGHDTVSWYQQALGQGPQFIFQYYEEEERQRGNFPDRFSGHQFPNYSSELNVNALLLGDSALYLCASSFGGETGELFFGEGSRLTVL.

Relative to its sample, this clonotype is medium-sized. The genes are TRBV19 and TRBJ2-7; a possible D gene is TRBD2 (6 bases). CDR1 and CDR2 (germline): LNHDA, SQIVND (reference sequence). V dropped 1 base and J dropped 3 bases, with 13 bases sitting between them. CDR3 size: 15 residues. The CDR3 DNA follows: TGTGCCAGTAGTATAGTCCGGGGGACGGGCTACGAGCAGTACTTC. Translating gives CASSIVRGTGYEQYF.

Judged by abundance, this clonotype is medium-sized (0.01 to 0.1%). V and J are TRBV7-2 and TRBJ2-2; D is tentatively TRBD1 or TRBD2 (5 bases each). This CDR3 is 15 amino acids long. V lost 5 bases and J lost 4, with 14 bases in between. The germline V gene has CDR1 SGHTA and CDR2 FQGNSA. This chain's CDR3 is CASSMRGRGTGELFF. The DNA of the CDR3 is TGTGCCAGCAGCATGAGGGGCCGAGGCACCGGGGAGCTGTTTTTT. The full variable domain, rest sourced from reference TRBV7-2 and TRBJ2-2, is GAGVSQSPSNKVTEKGKDVELRCDPISGHTALYWYRQSLGQGLEFLIYFQGNSAPDKSGLPSDRFSAERTGGSVSTLTIQRTQQEDSAVYLCASSMRGRGTGELFFGEGSRLTVL.

This clonotype is medium-sized (0.01 to 0.1%) in the sample. This chain joins TRBV19 and TRBJ1-3, with 9 nucleotides matching TRBD1. This CDR3 comprises 17 residues. In germline, CDR1 is LNHDA, CDR2 SQIVND (reference sequence). Trimming at V came to 5 bases and at J to 2 bases, leaving 10 bases not matched to a gene. The CDR3 here is CASSVTGTGFTGNTIYF. In DNA form, the CDR3 reads TGTGCCAGTAGTGTAACCGGGACAGGGTTTACTGGAAACACCATATATTTT.